What follows are 6 T cell receptor beta chains derived from one specimen sequenced in a study of cytotoxic CD8 clonotypes in ibrutinib-treated CLL. Measured with immunoSEQ multiplex PCR; TCRdb has only the in-frame clones, and not every one. The repertoire holds 250,000 to 350,000 clones, roughly three quarters seen once, with approximately 5.6% in the top ten. This sample comprised PBMCs, obtained at disease progression, from a patient treated with ibrutinib. These receptors were collected from a human donor with chronic lymphocytic leukemia.

This rearrangement joins TRBV25-1 to TRBJ1-2; D is unclear. CDR1 and CDR2 from the germline V gene are MGHDK and SYGVNS. This CDR3 has 15 residues. Trimming left V 3 bases short and J 4 bases short, with 15 bases between. The CDR3 sequence is CASSDSGKLFYGYTF. As DNA, the CDR3 is TGTGCCAGCAGTGACTCGGGGAAACTCTTCTATGGCTACACCTTC.

V gene TRBV28 combines with J gene TRBJ2-7, with 9 bases identical to TRBD1. The length of the CDR3 is 15 residues. J was trimmed by 5 bases and V by 6 bases; bases with no gene match: 11. Germline V gene sequence: CDR1 MDHEN, CDR2 SYDVKM. CDR3 in amino acids: CASRSPGQGYDEQYF. Written as DNA, the CDR3 is TGTGCCAGCAGATCACCGGGACAGGGTTATGACGAGCAGTACTTC.

The chain employs TRBV19 and TRBJ2-7, with a tentative D call TRBD1 (6 bases). V lost 2 bases to trimming and J lost 3 bases, with 8 bases between them. CDR1 and CDR2 from the germline V gene are LNHDA and SQIVND (reference sequence). This CDR3 has 13 amino acids. CDR3 sequence: CASSIQGNYEQYF. CDR3 nucleotide sequence: TGTGCCAGTAGTATACAGGGGAACTACGAGCAGTACTTC.

The chain combines TRBV6-6 with TRBJ2-5; 9 nucleotides align to TRBD2. Germline values: CDR1 MNHNY, CDR2 SVGAGI (reference sequence). The CDR3 covers 15 residues. V lost 8 bases and J lost 1; bases outside the gene matches: 8. CDR3 coding DNA: TGTGCCAGCCTTAGGGCTAGCGGGGTCCAAGAGACCCAGTACTTC. Its protein is CASLRASGVQETQYF.

The V call is TRBV6-5, the J call TRBJ1-2, with 8 bases matching TRBD1. With 7 bases clipped from V and 4 bases from J, the junction kept 11 bases outside the gene matches. Germline values: CDR1 MNHEY, CDR2 SVGAGI. This CDR3 has 15 residues. CDR3 in DNA: TGTGCCAGCAATCCCGGACAGGGTTTCCTCTATGGCTACACCTTC. It codes for CASNPGQGFLYGYTF.

The chain links TRBV7-8 to TRBJ1-4; no firm D call. CDR3 size: 14 residues. Germline V gives CDR1 SGHVS, CDR2 FQNEAQ. V shed 5 bases and J shed 0 bases, with 7 bases lying between them. In DNA, the CDR3 is TGTGCCAGCAGCCTCCGGCCAACTAATGAAAAACTGTTTTTT. Protein product: CASSLRPTNEKLFF. The full variable domain, in which reference TRBV7-8 and TRBJ1-4 provide the parts outside the CDR3, is GAGVSQSPRYKVAKRGQDVALRCDPISGHVSLFWYQQALGQGPEFLTYFQNEAQLDKSGLPSDRFFAERPEGSVSTLKIQRTQQEDSAVYLCASSLRPTNEKLFFGSGTQLSVL.